The 17 T cell receptor beta chains below were found in one sample sequenced in a study of T cell changes during pregnancy in multiple sclerosis. Libraries were prepared by immunoSEQ multiplex PCR; TCRdb keeps only in-frame clonotypes and omits some of them. In the table there are some 60,000 clones, about 88% of which are singletons. The input for sequencing was peripheral blood, taken after pregnancy. The receptors originated from a female donor with multiple sclerosis, enrolled in a pregnancy study.

The CDR3 is CASSLDSYTDTQYF. CDR3 bases: TGTGCCAGCAGCTTAGACAGCTACACAGATACGCAGTATTTT. The gene calls are TRBV7-3 and TRBJ2-3; tentatively, D is TRBD1 (5 bases). From germline, CDR1 is SGHTA and CDR2 FQGTGA. Trimming stripped 2 bases from V and 2 bases from J, with 8 bases between. The CDR3 runs 14 residues.

The chain recombines TRBV5-1 with TRBJ1-6; no reliable D call. The CDR3 has 16 residues. Per germline, CDR1 SGHRS and CDR2 YFSETQ. V lost 0 bases and J 0 bases, leaving 7 bases between the germline ends. As DNA, the CDR3 is TGCGCCAGCAGCTTGGGGGCGAGCTCCTATAATTCACCCCTCCACTTT. Its protein is CASSLGASSYNSPLHF.

This sequence joins TRBV2 and TRBJ1-5; TRBD1 might be the D (6 bases). Germline assignment: CDR1 SNHLY and CDR2 FYNNEI. The germline V and J ends were trimmed by 3 bases and 9 bases, with 9 bases remaining between them. The CDR3 consists of 12 residues. CDR3 bases: TGTGCCAGCAGTGATCGAGGGGGGCCCCAGCATTTT. It encodes CASSDRGGPQHF.

This rearrangement joins TRBV19 to TRBJ1-5; 8 bases match TRBD1. J lost 0 bases, V lost 3 bases, and 7 bases had no gene match. CDR1 and CDR2 from the germline V gene are LNHDA and SQIVND (reference sequence). The CDR3 length is 17 residues. In DNA, the CDR3 is TGTGCCAGTAGTATCGGGACAGGATCCTATAGCAATCAGCCCCAGCATTTT. Translating it yields CASSIGTGSYSNQPQHF.

This clone turned up a few times. The J gene is TRBJ2-5, the V gene TRBV6-4; TRBD2 matches at 11 bases. The junction had 2 bases not matched to a gene; V was cut back by 3 bases and J by 2 bases. Germline V gives CDR1 MRHNA, CDR2 SNTAGT. The CDR3 is 15 residues long. The CDR3 DNA follows: TGTGCCAGCAGTGAAGTAGCGGGGGGGCAAGAGACCCAGTACTTC. Translating gives CASSEVAGGQETQYF.

The CDR3 coding sequence is TGCGCCAGCAGCTGGGGACTATCCACGGGTTCGGGCGAGCAGTACTTC. The encoded protein is CASSWGLSTGSGEQYF. The V gene is TRBV5-1, the J gene TRBJ2-7; 7 nucleotides align to TRBD2. J lost 6 bases, V lost 3 bases, and 15 bases had no gene match. The germline gives CDR1 SGHRS, CDR2 YFSETQ. This CDR3 comprises 16 residues.

This rearrangement joins TRBV6-1 to TRBJ1-6; D not certain. Looked up from germline, CDR1 is MNHNS and CDR2 is SASEGT. Deletions cut 1 base from V and 6 bases from J, with 4 bases between. This CDR3 is built from 13 residues. DNA for the CDR3: TGTGCCAGCAGTGAAGTAGCTAATTCACCCCTCCACTTT. It is translated as CASSEVANSPLHF.

The rearrangement uses TRBV6-1 and TRBJ1-1; no clear D. The length of the CDR3 is 12 residues. V dropped 8 bases and J dropped 2 bases, with 9 bases sitting between them. Germline V lookup: CDR1 MNHNS, CDR2 SASEGT. CDR3 DNA sequence: TGTGCCAGCGCGGAGTCTAACACTGAAGCTTTCTTT. Translated, it gives CASAESNTEAFF.

The chain links TRBV19 to TRBJ1-1; D ambiguous. V was cut by 6 bases and J by 7 bases, with 15 bases left in between. In germline, CDR1 is LNHDA, CDR2 SQIVND (reference sequence). The CDR3 loop spans 13 amino acids. The CDR3 loop is CASRQRVSGEAFF. CDR3 coding DNA: TGTGCCAGTAGGCAGAGGGTATCCGGTGAAGCTTTCTTT.

The chain is built from TRBV19 and TRBJ2-5; D possibly corresponds to TRBD2 (5 bases). Germline CDR1 LNHDA, CDR2 SQIVND (reference sequence). This CDR3 is built from 12 residues. V was pared by 5 bases and J by 5 bases, with 9 bases between. Here the CDR3 reads CASSGRAETQYF. CDR3 bases: TGTGCCAGTAGTGGGCGGGCGGAGACCCAGTACTTC.

This CDR3 is CASSVGVVISYNEQFF. CDR3 DNA sequence: TGTGCCAGCAGCGTAGGCGTCGTAATCTCCTACAATGAGCAGTTCTTC. The chain uses TRBV9 and TRBJ2-1; no definite D call. From germline, CDR1 is SGDLS and CDR2 YYNGEE. This CDR3 is built from 16 residues. The ends were cut back, 0 bases at V and 0 bases at J, with 10 bases in the middle.

The gene calls are TRBV30 and TRBJ1-5; 11 nucleotides match TRBD1. With V trimmed by 7 bases and J by 5 bases, 4 bases remained unmatched. The CDR3 consists of 13 residues. Germline-derived CDR1 and CDR2 are GTSNPN and SVGIG (reference sequence). CDR3: CASSGQGDQPQHF. The CDR3, as DNA: TGTGCCTCCTCGGGACAGGGGGATCAGCCCCAGCATTTT.

The chain couples TRBV5-1 to TRBJ1-5; the D gene is possibly TRBD1 (5 bases). The germline V and J ends were trimmed by 3 bases and 3 bases, with 13 bases remaining between them. The germline V gene encodes CDR1 SGHRS and CDR2 YFSETQ. This CDR3 is built from 15 residues. The CDR3 loop is CASSSEPGLNQPQHF. The CDR3 DNA reads as TGCGCCAGCAGCTCAGAACCGGGACTCAATCAGCCCCAGCATTTT.

For the CDR3, the DNA is TGTGCCAGCAGCCCCACGTATGAGGGACAGGGGAGCAATCAGCCCCAGCATTTT. It codes for CASSPTYEGQGSNQPQHF. The rearrangement links TRBV7-8 to TRBJ1-5, with 10 bases lining up with TRBD1. V lost 5 bases and J lost 1; bases outside the gene matches: 11. The CDR3 runs to 18 residues. CDR1 is SGHVS, CDR2 FQNEAQ, per germline. Full variable domain (outside the CDR3, taken from reference TRBV7-8 and TRBJ1-5): GAGVSQSPRYKVAKRGQDVALRCDPISGHVSLFWYQQALGQGPEFLTYFQNEAQLDKSGLPSDRFFAERPEGSVSTLKIQRTQQEDSAVYLCASSPTYEGQGSNQPQHFGDGTRLSIL.

This sequence joins TRBV7-9 and TRBJ1-6; 9 positions agree with TRBD1. Trimming took 4 bases from V and 9 from J; bases not matched to a gene: 4. The CDR3 sequence is 14 residues long. Germline CDR1 is SEHNR and CDR2 is FQNEAQ (reference sequence). CDR3 amino acids: CASSSRQGGSPLHF. Written as DNA, the CDR3 is TGTGCCAGCAGCTCTAGACAGGGGGGTTCACCCCTCCACTTT.

The V and J genes are TRBV7-2 and TRBJ1-1, with TRBD1 matching over 7 bases. J was trimmed by 5 bases and V by 6 bases; bases with no gene match: 9. Germline CDR1 is SGHTA and CDR2 is FQGNSA. The CDR3 runs to 14 residues. The CDR3 nucleotides read TGTGCCAGCAGGGGTGACAGGGTCCGAACTGAAGCTTTCTTT. It encodes CASRGDRVRTEAFF.

The CDR3 protein is CATSRDLNTEAFF. For the CDR3, the DNA is TGTGCCACCAGCAGAGATCTAAACACTGAAGCTTTCTTT. The rearrangement links TRBV15 to TRBJ1-1; no firm D call. The CDR3 has 13 residues. From germline, CDR1 is LNHNV and CDR2 YYDKDF (reference sequence). V dropped 0 bases and J dropped 2 bases, with 4 bases sitting between them.